This T cell receptor beta chain was recovered during a study of CXCR3-negative and CXCR3-positive naive CD8 T cells (dated by TCRdb to between 2018 and 2021). Concerning the study at large: In total, 130 million to 150 million TRB reads were obtained, which works out to roughly 1.5 +/- 0.3 million reads per library. Diversity and physicochemical repertoire analyses covered under twelve donors pooled from two independent experiments. The TRBV-TRBJ cluster analysis covered naive subsets from a handful of donors and memory cells from 3 donors. Points the paper makes about the study in general: Compared with CXCR3-negative naive cells, CXCR3-positive naive cells had TRB CDR3s with higher hydrophobicity (lower Kidera factor 4), lower energy, and higher strength and volume indices. Both naive subsets had comparably high repertoire diversity, while memory CD8+ T cells had much lower repertoire diversity. Because surface CD5, which has been linked to self-reactivity in mice, was comparable between naive subsets, TCR interaction strength was also inferred from TRB CDR3 physicochemical properties. Naive CXCR3-negative and CXCR3-positive cells from the same donor showed similar TRBV-TRBJ usage, whereas memory cells showed distinct patterns. Freshly isolated PBMCs were used for most assays because CXCR3 expression partially decreased after cryopreservation.

A remark on this clonotype: Its recognized antigen is unknown.

TCRdb names NextSeq 550 as the instrument used. The Human TCR Profiling Kit (MiLaboratory) was used to make UMI-labeled 5' RACE TRB cDNA libraries. The full amount of extracted RNA was used for cDNA synthesis, and the full amount of resulting cDNA was used for PCR amplification. Libraries were prepared in parallel with an identical number of PCR cycles. The study's processing was this. About 48,000 +/- 9,800 unique UMI-labeled TRB cDNA molecules per library were extracted with MIGEC and MiXCR, with at least two reads per UMI required. An average of around 40,000 +/- 10,000 functional in-frame TRB CDR3 nucleotide clonotypes without stop codons was found per library. After each sample was downsampled to 5000 UMI-labeled TRB molecules, VDJtools was used to calculate diversity metrics such as normalized Shannon-Wiener and Chao1. Clonotype-size-weighted physicochemical properties of the central five CDR3 residues (interaction energy, strength, volume and Kidera factor 4) were computed in VDJtools. TCRdb reprocessed the reads and lists each CDR3 protein sequence as a single entry, with no DNA. In this record, the V and J calls reflect TCRdb's handling and not the investigators' own analysis. The table for this sample shows around 150,000 distinct CDR3 sequences. 0.41% of the sample belongs to the ten largest clones.

For each CD8+ T cell subset, flow sorting was done in triplicate, and 300,000 or so cells per subset went directly into RLT lysis buffer. Naive CD8+ T cells were defined stringently as CD45RO-CCR7+CD27+CD95- to exclude memory contaminants. Using standard density gradient centrifugation, peripheral blood mononuclear cells were isolated from buffy coats. Naive CXCR3-negative and CXCR3-positive CD8+ T cells were flow-sorted on a FACSAria III. Total RNA was extracted from sorted cells using an RNeasy Mini Kit. Reading the germline V gene gives CDR1 SGHVS and CDR2 FNYEAQ. The CDR3 spans 15 residues, from the cysteine through the phenylalanine. The DNA is not on file.

The V gene is TRBV7-6 and the J gene is TRBJ2-1. The sequenced sample was naive CXCR3+ CD8+ T cells from blood. The meaning of the sample's cell subset or site label: CD45RO-CCR7+CD27+CD95- naive CD8+ T cells expressing CXCR3 (TNR3+). This receptor was obtained from a human donor in good health. Some clones in this sample may be carry-over from other donors' samples. CDR3 loop: CASSPMTSSYNEQFF.